This section outlines one T cell receptor (beta chain) sequence together with its context. The V and J ends lost 6 bases and 0 bases, in that order; junction bases with no gene match: 14. Germline assignment: CDR1 SQVTM and CDR2 ANQGSEA. The CDR3 extends over 16 amino acids. This entry comes from a study of blood T cell repertoires in COVID-19. TCRdb's copy holds only in-frame clones and misses some; the assay was immunoSEQ multiplex PCR. This table has 310,000 or so clones, around 82% appearing once. Material for sequencing was peripheral blood. The TCR sequence derives from a woman aged 45-65 years with acute or convalescent COVID-19. This rearrangement joins TRBV29-1 to TRBJ2-7; 7 bases agree with TRBD1. CDR3 bases: TGCAGCGTCCTACGCACACAGGGGATTTTCTCCTACGAGCAGTACTTC. Protein sequence: CSVLRTQGIFSYEQYF.